This TCR beta chain was identified in a study of CD8+ T cells in alopecia areata. Study-wide context: Patients took tofacitinib for 6 to 18 months, followed by 6 drug-free months.

Treatment of the sample: oral pan-JAK inhibitor, 5-10 mg twice daily. Patients with alopecia areata provided lesional scalp punch biopsies as well as peripheral blood. The authors sorted CD4+ and CD8+ T cells from PBMCs. Concerning this clone: Its antigen is as yet unknown.

Study results and limitations: While patients received tofacitinib, many expanded lesional clones remained present in scalp and blood.

The J segment lost 2 bases and the V segment lost 2 bases, leaving 6 bases of the junction unmatched. This CDR3 is 15 amino acids long. Germline loops: CDR1 SGHKS, CDR2 YYEKEE (reference sequence). cDNA serving as the sequencing template came from extracted, reverse transcribed RNA. The table came from immunoSEQ multiplex PCR; TCRdb's copy has only in-frame clones and leaves some out. The sample carries 150,000 or so clones, approximately 86% recorded once. The TCR was taken from a human donor with alopecia areata. The chain uses TRBV5-5 and TRBJ2-7, with 8 bases that match TRBD2. Source: CD8+ T cells sorted from blood, taken at week 4, from a patient treated with tofacitinib. For the CDR3, the DNA is TGTGCCAGCAGCTTACGAACTAGCGGTACCTACGAGCAGTACTTC. Translating it yields CASSLRTSGTYEQYF.